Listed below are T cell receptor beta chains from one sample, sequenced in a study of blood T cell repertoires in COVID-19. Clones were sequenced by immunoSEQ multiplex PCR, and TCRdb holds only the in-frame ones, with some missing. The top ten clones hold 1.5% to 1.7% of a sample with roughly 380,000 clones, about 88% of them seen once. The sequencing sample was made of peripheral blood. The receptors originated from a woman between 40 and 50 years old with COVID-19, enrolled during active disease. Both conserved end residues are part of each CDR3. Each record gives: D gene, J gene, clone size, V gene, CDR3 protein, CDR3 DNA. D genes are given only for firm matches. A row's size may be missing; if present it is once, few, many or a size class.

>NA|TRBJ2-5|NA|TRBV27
CASSPVPGRETQYF
TGTGCCAGCAGTCCCGTCCCAGGTAGAGAGACCCAGTACTTC
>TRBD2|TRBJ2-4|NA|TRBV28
CASSFGGGVAKNIQYF
TGTGCCAGCAGTTTCGGCGGGGGGGTTGCCAAAAACATTCAGTACTTC
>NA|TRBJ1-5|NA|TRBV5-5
CASSLVAVPNSNQPQHF
TGTGCCAGCAGCTTGGTGGCCGTCCCGAATAGCAATCAGCCCCAGCATTTT
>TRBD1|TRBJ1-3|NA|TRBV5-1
CASSPGTGYSGNTIYF
TGCGCCAGCTCACCCGGGACAGGGTACTCTGGAAACACCATATATTTT
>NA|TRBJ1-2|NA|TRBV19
CASRKGVTNYGYTF
TGTGCCAGTAGGAAGGGAGTAACTAACTATGGCTACACCTTC
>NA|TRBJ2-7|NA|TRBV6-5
CASRRDYEQYF
TGTGCCAGCAGGAGAGACTACGAGCAGTACTTC
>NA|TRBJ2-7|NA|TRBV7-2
CASSLQDYGIGQYF
TGTGCCAGCAGCTTACAGGACTACGGGATCGGACAGTACTTC
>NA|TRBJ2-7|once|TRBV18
CASSPRDWDYEQYF
TGTGCCAGCTCACCACGGGACTGGGACTACGAGCAGTACTTC
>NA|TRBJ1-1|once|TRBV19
CASSIRGRSTEAFF
TGTGCCAGTAGTATTCGGGGGAGGAGCACTGAAGCTTTCTTT
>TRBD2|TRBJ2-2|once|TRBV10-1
CASRRAGVNTGELFF
TGCGCCAGCAGGAGAGCGGGGGTGAACACCGGGGAGCTGTTTTTT
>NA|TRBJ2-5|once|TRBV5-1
CASSLWREKTQYF
TGCGCCAGCAGCTTGTGGCGGGAAAAGACCCAGTACTTC
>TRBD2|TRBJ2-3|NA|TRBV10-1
CASRERTSGGSPFRADTQYF
TGCGCCAGCAGGGAACGGACTAGCGGGGGGTCCCCCTTTAGGGCAGATACGCAGTATTTT
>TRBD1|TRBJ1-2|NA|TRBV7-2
CASSAVGRGRGVNYGYTF
TGTGCCAGCAGCGCCGTCGGCAGGGGGCGCGGGGTTAACTATGGCTACACCTTC